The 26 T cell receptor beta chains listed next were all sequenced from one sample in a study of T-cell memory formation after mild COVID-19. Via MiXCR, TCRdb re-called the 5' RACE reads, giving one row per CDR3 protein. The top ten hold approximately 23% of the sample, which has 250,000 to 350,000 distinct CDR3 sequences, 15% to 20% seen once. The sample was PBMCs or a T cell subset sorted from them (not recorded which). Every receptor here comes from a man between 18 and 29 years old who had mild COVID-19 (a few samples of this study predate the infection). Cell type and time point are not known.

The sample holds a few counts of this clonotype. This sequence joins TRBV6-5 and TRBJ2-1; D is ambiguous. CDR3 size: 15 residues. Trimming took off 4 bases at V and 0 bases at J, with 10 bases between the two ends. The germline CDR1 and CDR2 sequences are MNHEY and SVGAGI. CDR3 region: CASSSQESSYNEQFF. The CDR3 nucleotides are TGTGCCAGCAGTTCGCAGGAGAGCTCCTACAATGAGCAGTTCTTC.

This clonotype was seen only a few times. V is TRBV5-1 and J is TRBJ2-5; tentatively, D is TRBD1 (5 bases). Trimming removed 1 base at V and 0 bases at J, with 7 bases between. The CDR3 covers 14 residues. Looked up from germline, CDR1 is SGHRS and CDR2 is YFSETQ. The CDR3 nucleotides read TGCGCCAGCAGCTTGAGACAGAACCAAGAGACCCAGTACTTC. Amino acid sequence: CASSLRQNQETQYF.

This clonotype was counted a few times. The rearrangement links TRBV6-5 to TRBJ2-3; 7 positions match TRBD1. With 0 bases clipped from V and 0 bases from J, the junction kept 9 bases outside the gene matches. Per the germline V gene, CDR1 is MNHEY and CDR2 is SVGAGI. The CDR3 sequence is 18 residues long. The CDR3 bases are TGTGCCAGCAGTTACTCGACCAGGGACAGCCCTAGCACAGATACGCAGTATTTT. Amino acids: CASSYSTRDSPSTDTQYF.

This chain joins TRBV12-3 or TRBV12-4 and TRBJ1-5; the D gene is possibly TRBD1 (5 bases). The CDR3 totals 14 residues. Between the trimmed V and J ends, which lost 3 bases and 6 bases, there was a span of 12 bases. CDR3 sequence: CASSLGRIGQPQHF. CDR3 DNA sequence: TGTGCCAGCAGTTTGGGACGGATAGGTCAGCCCCAGCATTTT.

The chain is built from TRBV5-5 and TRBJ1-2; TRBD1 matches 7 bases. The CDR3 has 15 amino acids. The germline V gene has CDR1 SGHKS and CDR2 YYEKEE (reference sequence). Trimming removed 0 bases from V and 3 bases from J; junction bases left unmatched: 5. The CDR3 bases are TGTGCCAGCAGCTTGGTTAAGGGGGCTGACTATGGCTACACCTTC. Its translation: CASSLVKGADYGYTF.

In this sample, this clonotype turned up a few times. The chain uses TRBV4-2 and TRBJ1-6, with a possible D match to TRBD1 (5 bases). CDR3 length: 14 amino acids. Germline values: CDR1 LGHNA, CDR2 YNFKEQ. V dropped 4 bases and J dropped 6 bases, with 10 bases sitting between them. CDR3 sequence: CASSPGALNSPLHF. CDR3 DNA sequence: TGTGCCAGCAGCCCCGGGGCGCTTAATTCACCCCTCCACTTT.

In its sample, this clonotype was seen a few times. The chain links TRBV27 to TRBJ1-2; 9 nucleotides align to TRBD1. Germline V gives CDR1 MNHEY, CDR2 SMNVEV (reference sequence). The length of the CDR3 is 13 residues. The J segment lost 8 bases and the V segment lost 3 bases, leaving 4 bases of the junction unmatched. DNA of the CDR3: TGTGCCAGCAGTTTCCGGACAGGGGAAGGCTACACCTTC. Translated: CASSFRTGEGYTF.

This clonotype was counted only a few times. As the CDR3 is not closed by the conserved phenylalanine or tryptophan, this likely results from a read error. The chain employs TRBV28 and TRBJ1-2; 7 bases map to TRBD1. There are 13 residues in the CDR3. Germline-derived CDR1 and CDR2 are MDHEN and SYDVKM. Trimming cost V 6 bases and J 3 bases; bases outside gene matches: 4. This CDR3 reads CASSSGQDYGYTL. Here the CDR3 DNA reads TGTGCCAGCAGCTCCGGACAGGACTATGGCTACACCTTA.

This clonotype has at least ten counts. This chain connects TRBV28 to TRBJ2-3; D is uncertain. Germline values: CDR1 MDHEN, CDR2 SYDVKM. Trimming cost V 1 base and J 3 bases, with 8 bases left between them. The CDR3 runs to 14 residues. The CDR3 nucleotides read TGTGCCAGCAGTTTATCCGGACCAACAGATACGCAGTATTTT. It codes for CASSLSGPTDTQYF. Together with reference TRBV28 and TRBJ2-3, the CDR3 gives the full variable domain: DVKVTQSSRYLVKRTGEKVFLECVQDMDHENMFWYRQDPGLGLRLIYFSYDVKMKEKGDIPEGYSVSREKKERFSLILESASTNQTSMYLCASSLSGPTDTQYFGPGTRLTVL.

The CDR3 here is CASSQEGTYGYTF. The CDR3 bases are TGCGCCAGCAGCCAAGAGGGGACCTATGGCTACACCTTC. The gene calls are TRBV4-1 and TRBJ1-2; the D gene is possibly TRBD1 (5 bases). There are 13 residues in the CDR3. CDR1 MGHRA and CDR2 YSYEKL come from the germline V gene. Trimming stripped 0 bases from V and 4 bases from J, with 6 bases between.

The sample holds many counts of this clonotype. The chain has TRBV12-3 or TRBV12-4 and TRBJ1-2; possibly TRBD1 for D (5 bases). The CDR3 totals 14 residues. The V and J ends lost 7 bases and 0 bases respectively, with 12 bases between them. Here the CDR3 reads CASTLTASNYGYTF. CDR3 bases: TGTGCCAGCACCCTGACAGCCTCTAACTATGGCTACACCTTC.

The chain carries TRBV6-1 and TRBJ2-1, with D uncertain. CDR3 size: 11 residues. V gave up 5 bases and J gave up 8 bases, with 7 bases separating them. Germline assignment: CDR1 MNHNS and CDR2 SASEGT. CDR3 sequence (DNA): TGTGCCAGCAGTCCTTGGGATGAGCAGTTCTTC. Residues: CASSPWDEQFF.

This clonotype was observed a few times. CDR3 protein: CASSKPTGQEANYGYTF. CDR3 in DNA: TGTGCCAGCAGCAAGCCTACGGGACAGGAGGCTAACTATGGCTACACCTTC. The V and J genes are TRBV5-6 and TRBJ1-2; TRBD1 aligns across 8 bases. The CDR3 length is 17 residues. V shed 4 bases and J 0 bases; nucleotides not matched to a gene: 11. The V gene's germline CDR1 is SGHDT and CDR2 YYEEEE.

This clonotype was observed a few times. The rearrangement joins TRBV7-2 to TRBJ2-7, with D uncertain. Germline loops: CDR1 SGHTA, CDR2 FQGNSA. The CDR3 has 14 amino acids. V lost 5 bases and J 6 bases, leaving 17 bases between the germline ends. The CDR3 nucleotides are TGTGCCAGCAGCGGTGGCAGCGCCTGGACCGAGCAGTACTTC. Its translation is CASSGGSAWTEQYF.

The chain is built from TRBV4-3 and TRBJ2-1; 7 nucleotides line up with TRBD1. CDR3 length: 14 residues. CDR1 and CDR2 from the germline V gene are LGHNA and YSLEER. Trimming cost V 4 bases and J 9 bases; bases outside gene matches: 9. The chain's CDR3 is CASSPQGPGGEQFF. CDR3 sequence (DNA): TGCGCCAGCAGCCCACAGGGGCCGGGCGGTGAGCAGTTCTTC.

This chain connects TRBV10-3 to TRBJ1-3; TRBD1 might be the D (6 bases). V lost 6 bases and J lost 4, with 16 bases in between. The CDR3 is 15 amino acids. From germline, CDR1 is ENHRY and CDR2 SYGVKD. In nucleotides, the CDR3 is TGTGCCATCAGACCCGCAGGGGCGGAAGGAAACACCATATATTTT. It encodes CAIRPAGAEGNTIYF.

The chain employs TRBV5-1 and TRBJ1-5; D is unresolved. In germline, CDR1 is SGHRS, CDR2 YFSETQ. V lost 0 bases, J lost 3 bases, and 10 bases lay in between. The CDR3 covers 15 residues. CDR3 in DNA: TGCGCCAGCAGCTTGGGGACTGACTTCAATCAGCCCCAGCATTTT. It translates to CASSLGTDFNQPQHF.

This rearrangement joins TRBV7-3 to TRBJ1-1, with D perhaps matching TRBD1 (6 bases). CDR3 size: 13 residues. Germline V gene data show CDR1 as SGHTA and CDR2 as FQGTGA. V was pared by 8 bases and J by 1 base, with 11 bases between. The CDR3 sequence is CASEQGGNTEAFF. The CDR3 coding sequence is TGTGCCAGCGAGCAAGGGGGGAACACTGAAGCTTTCTTT.

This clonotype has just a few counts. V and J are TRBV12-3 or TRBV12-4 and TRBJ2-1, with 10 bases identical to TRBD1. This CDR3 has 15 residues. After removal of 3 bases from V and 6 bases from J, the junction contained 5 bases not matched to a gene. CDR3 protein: CASSFPGQGVNEQFF. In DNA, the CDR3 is TGTGCCAGCAGTTTCCCCGGACAGGGGGTCAATGAGCAGTTCTTC.

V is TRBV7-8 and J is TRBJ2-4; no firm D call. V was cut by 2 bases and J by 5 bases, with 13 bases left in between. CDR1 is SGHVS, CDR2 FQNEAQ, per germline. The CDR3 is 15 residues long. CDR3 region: CASSLRDRSQNIQYF. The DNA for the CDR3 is TGTGCCAGCAGCTTAAGGGATCGGTCCCAAAACATTCAGTACTTC.

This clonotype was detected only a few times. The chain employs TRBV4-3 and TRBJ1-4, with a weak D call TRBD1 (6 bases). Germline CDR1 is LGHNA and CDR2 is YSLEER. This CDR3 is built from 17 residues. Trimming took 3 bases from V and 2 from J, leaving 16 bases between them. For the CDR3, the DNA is TGCGCCAGCAGCCAGAGGGGTACAGGGTTTACTAATGAAAAACTGTTTTTT. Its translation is CASSQRGTGFTNEKLFF.

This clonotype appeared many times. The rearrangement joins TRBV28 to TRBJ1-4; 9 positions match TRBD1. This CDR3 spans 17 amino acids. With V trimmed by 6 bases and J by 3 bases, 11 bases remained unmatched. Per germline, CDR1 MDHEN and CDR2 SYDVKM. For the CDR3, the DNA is TGTGCCAGCAGCCATAAACAGGGGGCACGGGCTAATGAAAAACTGTTTTTT. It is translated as CASSHKQGARANEKLFF.

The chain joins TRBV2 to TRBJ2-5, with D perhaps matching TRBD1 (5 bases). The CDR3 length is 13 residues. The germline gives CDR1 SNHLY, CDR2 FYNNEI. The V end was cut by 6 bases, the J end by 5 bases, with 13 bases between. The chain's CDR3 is CASRTRQTETQYF. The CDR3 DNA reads TGTGCCAGCAGAACCCGACAGACGGAGACCCAGTACTTC.

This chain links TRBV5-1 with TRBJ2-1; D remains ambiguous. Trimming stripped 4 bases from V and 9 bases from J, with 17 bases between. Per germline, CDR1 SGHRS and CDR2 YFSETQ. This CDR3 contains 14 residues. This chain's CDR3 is CASSPRRPVLEQFF. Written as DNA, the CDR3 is TGCGCCAGCAGCCCCCGGCGACCCGTCCTTGAGCAGTTCTTC.

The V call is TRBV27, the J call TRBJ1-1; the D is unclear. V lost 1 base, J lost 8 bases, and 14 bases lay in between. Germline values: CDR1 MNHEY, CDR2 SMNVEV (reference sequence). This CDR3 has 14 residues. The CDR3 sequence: CASSLLGISSEAFF. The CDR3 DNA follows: TGTGCCAGCAGTTTATTAGGTATTTCCAGCGAAGCTTTCTTT.

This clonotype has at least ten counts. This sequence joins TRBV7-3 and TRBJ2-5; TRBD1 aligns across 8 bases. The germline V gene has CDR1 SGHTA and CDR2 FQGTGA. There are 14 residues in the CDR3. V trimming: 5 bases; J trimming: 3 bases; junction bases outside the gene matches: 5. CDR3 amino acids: CASSPGQGEETQYF. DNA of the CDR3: TGTGCCAGCAGCCCCGGACAGGGAGAAGAGACCCAGTACTTC.